This T cell receptor (beta chain) was sequenced for a study of blood T cell repertoires in COVID-19. At the level of the study: Donors in Cohort 3 counted as recovered after two negative PCRs, clearance, or symptom resolution.

Original methodology: Amplification with reference gene primers provided the estimates of nucleated cell counts. Profiling relied on immunoSEQ multiplex PCR, and the TCRdb table lists in-frame clones only, not all of them. From that table come the V and J calls and clone size; the DNA was used to work out D and trimming. Of 250,000 to 300,000 clones listed, 88% are singletons. Participants came from some 23 US areas, aged about 18 to 89 years. Assignments of participants to cohorts depended upon their own reported clinical history. The TCR comes from a woman in her fifties or sixties in a cohort exposed to, infected with or recovered from COVID-19 (not recorded which). The sequenced sample consisted of PBMCs or T cells enriched from blood (not recorded which).

The CDR3: CASSLTRQGPPRIYNEQFF. The CDR3, as DNA: TGTGCCAGCAGCTTAACCAGACAGGGGCCGCCCCGAATCTACAATGAGCAGTTCTTC. V is TRBV7-9 and J is TRBJ2-1; 8 nucleotides line up with TRBD1. Losses at the gene ends were 2 bases for V and 3 bases for J; bases not matched to a gene: 15. This CDR3 contains 19 residues. Germline CDR1 reads SEHNR; CDR2 reads FQNEAQ (reference sequence).